These 26 T cell receptor beta chains share one sample of origin, sequenced in a study of cytomegalovirus exposure and HLA in healthy donors. Here immunoSEQ multiplex PCR was the method, and the copy in TCRdb shows in-frame clones only, minus some. The table has 200,000 to 300,000 clones, around 88% seen once; the top ten hold 1% to 1.5%. Sequenced input: PBMCs. The receptors were gathered from a woman in her twenties or thirties in good health and CMV-seropositive.

This clone was counted only a few times. V usage is TRBV18 and J usage is TRBJ2-7, with TRBD1 as a possible D gene (6 bases). This CDR3 region has 13 residues. V lost 6 bases to trimming and J lost 0 bases, with 9 bases between them. The germline gives CDR1 KGHSH, CDR2 LQKENI. Here the CDR3 reads CASSSQGSYEQYF. The DNA for the CDR3 is TGTGCCAGCTCCTCACAGGGCTCCTACGAGCAGTACTTC.

The chain employs TRBV2 and TRBJ2-1, with TRBD2 as a possible D gene (6 bases). Trimming left V 8 bases short and J 6 bases short, with 17 bases between. Germline V gene lookup returns CDR1 SNHLY and CDR2 FYNNEI. CDR3 length: 14 residues. CDR3: CASGLVGGLNEQFF. The CDR3 bases are TGTGCCAGCGGGTTGGTCGGGGGACTCAATGAGCAGTTCTTC.

The genes are TRBV29-1 and TRBJ2-7, with 7 bases matching TRBD1. J lost 2 bases, V lost 5 bases, and 6 bases had no gene match. CDR3 length equals 13 residues. Germline-derived CDR1 and CDR2 are SQVTM and ANQGSEA. CDR3 sequence: CSVRQGMAYEQYF. The CDR3 bases are TGCAGCGTTCGACAGGGAATGGCCTACGAGCAGTACTTC.

V gene TRBV14 combines with J gene TRBJ2-7; 9 bases align to TRBD2. V gave up 0 bases and J gave up 5 bases; unmatched junction bases: 11. The CDR3 totals 17 residues. The germline gives CDR1 SGHDN, CDR2 FVKESK. In DNA form, the CDR3 reads TGTGCCAGCAGCCAAGACGGAGCTAGCGGGACGAGGGACGAGCAGTACTTC. It specifies CASSQDGASGTRDEQYF.

The V and J genes are TRBV30 and TRBJ2-7; 7 bases align to TRBD2. V lost 0 bases and J lost 4; bases outside the gene matches: 9. The germline CDR1 and CDR2 sequences are GTSNPN and SVGIG (reference sequence). This CDR3 is 15 amino acids long. The CDR3 protein is CAWSVLVREGYEQYF. The CDR3 coding sequence is TGTGCCTGGAGTGTACTTGTGAGGGAGGGGTACGAGCAGTACTTC.

The J gene is TRBJ2-7, the V gene TRBV28; TRBD1 matches 9 bases. Germline V gene data show CDR1 as MDHEN and CDR2 as SYDVKM. The junction had 8 bases not matched to a gene; V was cut back by 9 bases and J by 2 bases. The CDR3 sequence is 14 residues long. This CDR3 reads CASTGTGITYEQYF. Here the CDR3 DNA reads TGTGCCAGTACCGGGACAGGGATAACCTACGAGCAGTACTTC.

The V call is TRBV28, the J call TRBJ2-7, with 10 bases fitting TRBD2. Germline CDR1 MDHEN, CDR2 SYDVKM. The CDR3 contains 15 residues. V shed 0 bases and J 5 bases; nucleotides not matched to a gene: 4. The CDR3 loop is CASSLWASGSNEQYF. The CDR3 coding sequence is TGTGCCAGCAGTTTATGGGCTAGCGGGAGTAACGAGCAGTACTTC. The full variable domain, its missing parts supplied by reference TRBV28 and TRBJ2-7, is DVKVTQSSRYLVKRTGEKVFLECVQDMDHENMFWYRQDPGLGLRLIYFSYDVKMKEKGDIPEGYSVSREKKERFSLILESASTNQTSMYLCASSLWASGSNEQYFGPGTRLTVT.

In regard to this clone: This specimen includes other DNA sequences encoding the same CDR3. The rearrangement joins TRBV30 to TRBJ2-1, with 14 bases fitting TRBD2. Germline CDR1 GTSNPN, CDR2 SVGIG (reference sequence). This CDR3 contains 15 residues. V lost 0 bases and J lost 8; bases outside the gene matches: 3. The chain's CDR3 is CAWSVGLAGGDEQFF. CDR3 nucleotides: TGTGCCTGGAGTGTCGGACTAGCGGGAGGCGATGAGCAGTTCTTC.

The rearrangement links TRBV18 to TRBJ2-4, with a possible D match to TRBD1 (6 bases). Trimming cost V 2 bases and J 8 bases, with 10 bases left between them. The CDR3 is 13 residues long. The V gene's germline CDR1 is KGHSH and CDR2 LQKENI. Here the CDR3 DNA reads TGTGCCAGCTCACCAGCTCCAGGGGACATTCAGTACTTC. Its protein product is CASSPAPGDIQYF.

The chain is built from TRBV7-6 and TRBJ2-1; 10 bases align to TRBD2. Germline-derived CDR1 and CDR2 are SGHVS and FNYEAQ. V shed 0 bases and J 14 bases; nucleotides not matched to a gene: 7. CDR3 size: 14 residues. Written as DNA, the CDR3 is TGTGCCAGCAGCTTAGCCCTAGCGGGAGTGATTGAGTTCTTC. Its translation is CASSLALAGVIEFF.

This chain links TRBV27 with TRBJ2-2; TRBD2 agrees at 7 bases. Germline V gene data show CDR1 as MNHEY and CDR2 as SMNVEV (reference sequence). With 11 bases clipped from V and 7 bases from J, the junction kept 13 bases outside the gene matches. This CDR3 comprises 14 residues. The CDR3 here is CAVAPGRIDGELFF. The CDR3 nucleotides are TGTGCCGTGGCCCCCGGGAGGATTGACGGGGAGCTGTTTTTT.

The V and J genes are TRBV29-1 and TRBJ1-2; 7 bases are shared with TRBD1. The trim removed 3 bases at V and 3 bases at J, leaving 4 bases unmatched. CDR1 and CDR2 (germline): SQVTM, ANQGSEA. This CDR3 comprises 13 residues. CDR3 amino acids: CSVDYRGDYGYTF. The CDR3 nucleotides read TGCAGCGTTGATTACAGGGGAGACTATGGCTACACCTTC.

This chain joins TRBV5-6 and TRBJ2-3; 9 positions agree with TRBD1. V gave up 4 bases and J gave up 0 bases; unmatched junction bases: 9. Germline V lookup: CDR1 SGHDT, CDR2 YYEEEE. The length of the CDR3 is 17 residues. Here the CDR3 DNA reads TGTGCCAGCAGCCTGGGACAGGGCTGGGGTAGCACAGATACGCAGTATTTT. Translated, it gives CASSLGQGWGSTDTQYF.

V gene TRBV25-1 combines with J gene TRBJ2-1; perhaps TRBD1 as D (5 bases). This CDR3 comprises 13 residues. Per germline, CDR1 MGHDK and CDR2 SYGVNS. With 8 bases removed from V and 4 bases from J, the gap between germline ends came to 12 bases. The DNA for the CDR3 is TGTGCCAGCTCCTCACAGGAGTACAATGAGCAGTTCTTC. The encoded protein is CASSSQEYNEQFF.

V gene TRBV30 combines with J gene TRBJ2-3; the D gene is possibly TRBD2 (5 bases). The CDR3 has 15 residues. Trimming cost V 1 base and J 3 bases, with 14 bases left between them. The germline V gene encodes CDR1 GTSNPN and CDR2 SVGIG (reference sequence). This CDR3 is CAWSDGSARTDTQYF. The CDR3, as DNA: TGTGCCTGGAGTGATGGTAGCGCTCGTACAGATACGCAGTATTTT.

The CDR3 is CSAGQATGNTIYF. In DNA, the CDR3 is TGCAGCGCCGGACAGGCGACGGGAAACACCATATATTTT. This chain joins TRBV29-1 and TRBJ1-3; 7 bases match TRBD1. This CDR3 is 13 amino acids long. Per the germline V gene, CDR1 is SQVTM and CDR2 is ANQGSEA. V trimming: 7 bases; J trimming: 4 bases; junction bases outside the gene matches: 7.

This sequence joins TRBV19 and TRBJ2-5; no firm D call. Trimming removed 1 base from V and 5 bases from J, with 8 bases in between. Looked up from germline, CDR1 is LNHDA and CDR2 is SQIVND (reference sequence). The CDR3 consists of 13 residues. The CDR3, as DNA: TGTGCCAGTAGTATAGCCAGTTTGGAGACCCAGTACTTC. This sequence encodes CASSIASLETQYF.

The V and J genes are TRBV30 and TRBJ1-2, with D hard to call. The V gene lost 0 bases and the J gene lost 0 bases, with 8 bases spanning the gap. The germline gives CDR1 GTSNPN, CDR2 SVGIG (reference sequence). The CDR3 runs 14 residues. The CDR3 bases are TGTGCCTGGAGTGTAACAGCTCCTAACTATGGCTACACCTTC. Translating gives CAWSVTAPNYGYTF.

This chain connects TRBV7-9 to TRBJ1-1; TRBD1 might be the D (5 bases). The germline CDR1 and CDR2 sequences are SEHNR and FQNEAQ (reference sequence). V was shortened by 5 bases and J by 11 bases, with 18 bases between the two germline ends. The CDR3 has 13 residues. The CDR3 here is CASSGGGPPRAFF. The DNA for the CDR3 is TGTGCCAGCAGCGGCGGGGGTCCACCACGGGCTTTCTTT. The full variable domain, completed using reference TRBV7-9 and TRBJ1-1, is DTGVSQNPRHKITKRGQNVTFRCDPISEHNRLYWYRQTLGQGPEFLTYFQNEAQLEKSRLLSDRFSAERPKGSFSTLEIQRTEQGDSAMYLCASSGGGPPRAFFGQGTRLTVV.

The chain recombines TRBV5-8 with TRBJ2-5; D ambiguous. The V gene's germline CDR1 is SGHTS and CDR2 YDEGEE. This CDR3 has 13 residues. The germline V and J ends were trimmed by 0 bases and 1 base, with 4 bases remaining between them. The DNA for the CDR3 is TGTGCCAGCAGCTTGGTCAGCCAAGAGACCCAGTACTTC. As protein: CASSLVSQETQYF.

The chain recombines TRBV19 with TRBJ1-5; possibly TRBD1 for D (5 bases). Trimming removed 3 bases from V and 3 bases from J, with 12 bases in between. The CDR3 runs to 15 residues. Germline values: CDR1 LNHDA, CDR2 SQIVND (reference sequence). DNA of the CDR3: TGTGCCAGTAGTATGGAGGGGTATCCCAATCAGCCCCAGCATTTT. This translates into CASSMEGYPNQPQHF.

The J gene is TRBJ2-7, the V gene TRBV9, with 9 nucleotides matching TRBD2. V trimming: 0 bases; J trimming: 2 bases; junction bases outside the gene matches: 9. The CDR3 loop spans 17 amino acids. CDR1 and CDR2 from the germline V gene are SGDLS and YYNGEE. The CDR3 loop is CASSVGLAGGPTYEQYF. DNA of the CDR3: TGTGCCAGCAGCGTAGGACTGGCGGGAGGGCCGACCTACGAGCAGTACTTC.

A few counts support this clone. In the same sample, other DNA sequences code for this CDR3. The rearrangement joins TRBV5-1 to TRBJ2-1, with a tentative D call TRBD2 (6 bases). Per germline, CDR1 SGHRS and CDR2 YFSETQ. V was shortened by 2 bases and J by 0 bases, with 12 bases between the two germline ends. The CDR3 totals 16 residues. CDR3 sequence: CASSLGPGSSYNEQFF. The DNA of the CDR3 is TGCGCCAGCAGCTTAGGCCCCGGGAGCTCCTACAATGAGCAGTTCTTC.

The rearrangement uses TRBV7-9 and TRBJ1-3; 10 nucleotides agree with TRBD1. Looked up from germline, CDR1 is SEHNR and CDR2 is FQNEAQ (reference sequence). This CDR3 has 15 amino acids. With 4 bases clipped from V and 4 bases from J, the junction kept 4 bases outside the gene matches. The chain's CDR3 is CASSSWTGGGNTIYF. DNA of the CDR3: TGTGCCAGCAGCTCCTGGACAGGGGGAGGAAACACCATATATTTT.

V and J are TRBV19 and TRBJ2-3; 8 nucleotides line up with TRBD2. The CDR3 totals 12 residues. The V gene end was trimmed by 7 bases and the J gene end by 8 bases; junction bases not matched to a gene: 5. Germline V gene data show CDR1 as LNHDA and CDR2 as SQIVND (reference sequence). CDR3 region: CASTLAGGTQYF. CDR3 DNA sequence: TGTGCCAGTACCCTGGCGGGGGGTACGCAGTATTTT.

J is TRBJ2-1 and V is TRBV6-1; a weak D match, TRBD2 (5 bases). The V end was cut by 2 bases, the J end by 9 bases, with 11 bases between. This CDR3 spans 13 amino acids. CDR1 and CDR2 from the germline V gene are MNHNS and SASEGT. The CDR3 is CASSERTSSEQFF. In DNA form, the CDR3 reads TGTGCCAGCAGTGAACGTACTAGTTCTGAGCAGTTCTTC.